This record covers a single TCR beta chain. This specimen belongs to a study of CD8 T cells in Susac syndrome. Random hexamers were used to reverse transcribe the RNA input (roughly 0.5 to 1 ug). TCRdb recomputed calls from the immunoSEQ multiplex PCR reads with MiXCR, one row per CDR3 protein. The sample lists 200,000 or so distinct CDR3 sequences, about 95% seen once, with approximately 0.093% in the top ten. The CDR3 is 14 residues long. The ends were cut back, 4 bases at V and 0 bases at J, with 13 bases in the middle. CDR1 and CDR2 (germline): SQVTM, ANQGSEA. The sample was CD4+ T cells from PBMCs. The genes are TRBV29-1 and TRBJ2-7, with D possibly TRBD2 on 6 matching bases. The receptor was derived from a human donor with multiple sclerosis. The CDR3 DNA sequence: TGCAGCGTTGGCGGGGCTAGCGCCTCCTACGAGCAGTACTTC. This translates into CSVGGASASYEQYF.